What follows describes a single TCR beta chain. In the original analysis: Estimated nucleated cell counts came from reference gene primer amplification. The table came from immunoSEQ multiplex PCR; TCRdb's copy has only in-frame clones and leaves some out. The DNA was the basis for D and trimming; V, J and clone size are from that table. This sample has around 64,000 clones, with around 84% found just once. The sample originates from a study of blood T cell repertoires in COVID-19. Study at large: Material from acute and convalescent COVID-19 was sourced from the United States, Italy and Spain. PBMCs, B-cell-depleted T cells, or T cells were the source of the cDNA or gDNA that made up the material.

This receptor was taken from a man aged 50 to 60 with active COVID-19. Material: peripheral blood.

This chain's CDR3 is CASSRGGGSEDTQYF. The CDR3 DNA follows: TGCGCCAGCAGCCGTGGGGGCGGGAGTGAAGATACGCAGTATTTT. V usage is TRBV5-1 and J usage is TRBJ2-3; D may be TRBD2 (7 bases). The CDR3 has 15 residues. Germline V gives CDR1 SGHRS, CDR2 YFSETQ. Trimming pared 4 bases from V and 5 bases from J, leaving 17 bases between.